This T cell receptor beta chain was found in a study of blood T cells in healthy people across ages. Notes on the study in general: In long-lived donors, naive CD4+ cell counts and diversity exceeded those of aged donors.

Peripheral blood, roughly 9.3 milliliters per donor, was collected. The CDR3 covers 14 residues. V lost 5 bases, J lost 8 bases, and 9 bases stayed unmatched. A J-beta primer mix and a sample-barcoded 5' primer were used in a second PCR of roughly 7 to 12 cycles. TCRdb called the 5' RACE reads again in MiXCR, with one record for every CDR3 protein. The profile shows about 750,000 distinct CDR3 sequences, 50% to 65% of them singletons. On this clonotype: What it recognizes is unknown.

The sequence came from a man older than 75 in good health. This chain connects TRBV12-3 or TRBV12-4 to TRBJ2-1; 7 bases align to TRBD2. Sequenced: blood. The CDR3 spells CASSPRGRGDEQFF. DNA for the CDR3: TGTGCCAGCAGTCCTCGCGGGAGAGGCGATGAGCAGTTCTTC.